These 10 T cell receptor beta chains were sequenced from one sample in a study of T cells expressing NK-cell markers. TCRdb reanalyzed the 5' RACE reads, giving one entry per CDR3 protein sequence and no DNA. This repertoire includes around 380,000 distinct CDR3 sequences. The material sequenced was blood T cells: a sorted CD56 or NKG2C T cell subset, CD4+ or CD8+ T cells, or bulk PBMC T cells (not recorded which). These receptors were collected from a woman aged 50 to 60 in good health.

The chain recombines TRBV6-6 with TRBJ2-1; the TCRdb call, TRBD2, lacks DNA for checking. The CDR3 covers 11 residues. Per the germline V gene, CDR1 is MNHNY and CDR2 is SVGAGI (reference sequence). The CDR3 loop reads CASSMAGQQFF.

V and J are TRBV5-1 and TRBJ2-1; the D call from TCRdb, TRBD2, cannot be confirmed without DNA. This CDR3 is 17 amino acids long. Germline values: CDR1 SGHRS, CDR2 YFSETQ. CDR3 sequence reads: CASSYLPSGVIYNEQFF.

This CDR3 reads CASRPTGTRTYEQYF. This chain uses TRBV25-1 with TRBJ2-7; without DNA, the TCRdb call of TRBD1 cannot be checked. The CDR3 sequence is 15 residues long. Germline V gene data show CDR1 as MGHDK and CDR2 as SYGVNS.

The rearrangement uses TRBV12-3 or TRBV12-4 and TRBJ2-2; as DNA is missing, the TRBD2 call by TCRdb cannot be tested. This CDR3 has 15 residues. CDR3 residues: CASSLASGRTGELFF.

CDR3 amino acids: CASSYLGWSETQYF. The chain uses TRBV6-6 and TRBJ2-5. Germline V lookup: CDR1 MNHNY, CDR2 SVGAGI (reference sequence). The CDR3 has 14 amino acids.

The gene calls are TRBV6-5 and TRBJ2-2. The V gene's germline CDR1 is MNHEY and CDR2 SVGAGI. This CDR3 has 13 amino acids. The chain's CDR3 is CASSGSNTGELFF.

The gene calls are TRBV4-1 and TRBJ2-7; TCRdb selects TRBD2, and the lack of DNA leaves this call unchecked. CDR1 MGHRA and CDR2 YSYEKL come from the germline V gene. The CDR3 consists of 13 residues. CDR3 loop: CASSPTAYYEQYF.

The V gene is TRBV5-4, the J gene TRBJ2-1; TCRdb's D gene call, TRBD2, goes unchecked for lack of DNA. The V gene's germline CDR1 is SGHNT and CDR2 YYREEE (reference sequence). The CDR3 sequence is 15 residues long. CDR3 amino acids: CASTWGTSGYNEQFF.

This chain connects TRBV14 to TRBJ1-1. CDR1 and CDR2 from the germline V gene are SGHDN and FVKESK. This CDR3 contains 13 residues. CDR3 region: CASSPRPFIEAFF. The full variable domain, in which reference TRBV14 and TRBJ1-1 provide the parts outside the CDR3, is EAGVTQFPSHSVIEKGQTVTLRCDPISGHDNLYWYRRVMGKEIKFLLHFVKESKQDESGMPNNRFLAERTGGTYSTLKVQPAELEDSGVYFCASSPRPFIEAFFGQGTRLTVV.

The genes are TRBV7-9 and TRBJ2-2; TCRdb indicates TRBD1, and absent DNA this call remains unverified. Germline-derived CDR1 and CDR2 are SEHNR and FQNEAQ (reference sequence). The CDR3 covers 17 residues. The CDR3 reads CASSGRGARIVAGELFF.